These T cell receptor beta chains were read from a single sample in a study of blood T cell repertoires in COVID-19. TCRdb keeps only in-frame clones here, not all; method: immunoSEQ multiplex PCR. Of roughly 300,000 clones in the sample, 86% are singletons; the top ten hold over 9.5%. Specimen: PBMCs or T cells enriched from blood (not recorded which). These receptor sequences come from a woman under 30 who had recovered from COVID-19. Both conserved end residues are part of each CDR3. A D gene is named only where the DNA matches it firmly. The size entry is marked missing in some rows and otherwise reads once, few, many or a size class.

D	J	size	V	CDR3	DNA
-	TRBJ1-1	-	TRBV7-9	CASSLVPGEAFF	TGTGCCAGCAGCTTAGTGCCGGGAGAAGCTTTCTTT
TRBD2	TRBJ2-7	-	TRBV24-1	CATSALAGGLSEQYF	TGTGCCACCAGTGCCCTAGCGGGAGGGCTCTCCGAGCAGTACTTC
-	TRBJ1-3	-	TRBV30	CAWSLGNTIYF	TGTGCCTGGAGTCTTGGAAACACCATATATTTT
TRBD2	TRBJ2-7	-	TRBV5-6	CASSWWTSLSSYEQYF	TGTGCCAGCAGCTGGTGGACTAGCTTAAGCTCCTACGAGCAGTACTTC
TRBD1	TRBJ1-1	-	TRBV5-1	CASSLARGYMNTEAFF	TGCGCCAGCAGCTTGGCCAGGGGGTATATGAACACTGAAGCTTTCTTT
TRBD1	TRBJ1-4	-	TRBV28	CASRPWTGRNEKLFF	TGTGCCAGCAGACCCTGGACAGGGAGGAATGAAAAACTGTTTTTT
TRBD1	TRBJ1-1	-	TRBV27	CASSRTGAHTEAFF	TGTGCCAGCAGTCGGACAGGGGCGCACACTGAAGCTTTCTTT
-	TRBJ2-7	few	TRBV19	CASSQGRGSYEQYF	TGTGCCAGTAGCCAGGGGAGGGGTTCCTACGAGCAGTACTTC
TRBD1	TRBJ1-2	-	TRBV7-9	CASSPSMLGTGDNYGYTF	TGTGCCAGCAGCCCCTCTATGTTGGGGACAGGGGATAATTATGGCTACACCTTC
-	TRBJ2-7	-	TRBV9	CASSVQGTSSYEQYF	TGTGCCAGCAGCGTGCAGGGTACGAGCTCCTACGAGCAGTACTTC
-	TRBJ1-1	-	TRBV5-1	CASSPLGTPTLNTEAFF	TGCGCCAGCAGCCCCCTCGGGACACCGACTTTGAACACTGAAGCTTTCTTT
-	TRBJ1-2	-	TRBV13	CASSPAGGYTF	TGTGCCAGCAGCCCTGCAGGAGGCTACACCTTC
TRBD2	TRBJ2-1	-	TRBV5-4	CASSPPSGWNEQFF	TGTGCCAGCAGCCCCCCTAGCGGCTGGAATGAGCAGTTCTTC
-	TRBJ1-5	-	TRBV28	CASMGANQPQHF	TGTGCCAGCATGGGCGCCAATCAGCCCCAGCATTTT
-	TRBJ2-5	-	TRBV3-1/TRBV3-2	CASSQPGGQETQYF	TGTGCCAGCAGCCAGCCAGGGGGGCAAGAGACCCAGTACTTC
TRBD1	TRBJ1-2	-	TRBV3-1/TRBV3-2	CASSRQGQTYTF	TGTGCCAGCAGCCGCCAGGGACAGACCTACACCTTC
TRBD2	TRBJ2-5	-	TRBV19	CASSISGGTETQYF	TGTGCCAGTAGTATCAGCGGGGGGACGGAGACCCAGTACTTC
-	TRBJ2-1	once	TRBV5-4	CASSLFHRNNEQFF	TGTGCCAGCAGCTTATTCCACAGAAACAATGAGCAGTTCTTC
-	TRBJ2-1	-	TRBV6-2/TRBV6-3	CASSPTTPSYNEQFF	TGTGCCAGCAGTCCAACTACGCCCTCCTACAATGAGCAGTTCTTC
TRBD2	TRBJ2-2	once	TRBV19	CASIPPGGRDTGELFF	TGTGCCAGTATCCCCCCGGGCGGGAGAGACACCGGGGAGCTGTTTTTT
-	TRBJ1-1	-	TRBV2	CASSPTLLLGPNMNTEAFF	TGTGCCAGCAGTCCAACCCTCCTCCTGGGGCCTAATATGAACACTGAAGCTTTCTTT
-	TRBJ1-4	-	TRBV6-6	CASSYSTRGWEGKLFF	TGTGCCAGCAGTTACTCTACAAGGGGGTGGGAAGGAAAACTGTTTTTT
-	TRBJ1-6	-	TRBV6-5	CASRPWPNSPLHF	TGTGCCAGCAGACCGTGGCCCAATTCACCCCTCCACTTT
-	TRBJ2-1	-	TRBV5-1	CASSLTGYYNEQFF	TGCGCCAGCAGCTTAACGGGATATTACAATGAGCAGTTCTTC
-	TRBJ1-1	-	TRBV5-1	CASSLDRASIGTEAFF	TGCGCCAGCAGCTTGGACAGGGCTTCAATCGGCACTGAAGCTTTCTTT
-	TRBJ2-7	few	TRBV4-1	CASSHLIYSYEQYF	TGCGCCAGCAGCCATCTAATATACTCCTACGAGCAGTACTTC
-	TRBJ2-7	-	TRBV6-5	CASSRTVTSYEQYF	TGTGCCAGCAGCCGGACAGTAACATCCTACGAGCAGTACTTC
-	TRBJ1-1	-	TRBV28	CASSGGTEAFF	TGTGCCAGCAGTGGAGGGACTGAAGCTTTCTTT
TRBD1	TRBJ1-2	-	TRBV7-9	CASSSEQGPDSNYGYTF	TGTGCCAGCAGCTCGGAACAGGGGCCCGATAGTAACTATGGCTACACCTTC
-	TRBJ2-1	-	TRBV7-3	CASSSNYNEQFF	TGTGCCAGCAGCTCCAACTACAATGAGCAGTTCTTC
TRBD2	TRBJ2-5	-	TRBV30	CAWSQGGETQYF	TGTGCCTGGAGTCAGGGAGGGGAGACCCAGTACTTC
-	TRBJ2-7	-	TRBV5-1	CASSLMDGEYEQYF	TGCGCCAGCAGCTTAATGGACGGGGAATACGAGCAGTACTTC
TRBD1	TRBJ1-3	-	TRBV19	CASAGTGAGNTIYF	TGTGCCAGTGCTGGGACAGGGGCTGGAAACACCATATATTTT
TRBD2	TRBJ2-3	once	TRBV5-1	CASSWGLAPSTDTQYF	TGCGCCAGCAGCTGGGGACTAGCGCCGAGCACAGATACGCAGTATTTT
-	TRBJ2-7	-	TRBV9	CASSASAARLYEQYF	TGTGCCAGCAGCGCGTCGGCCGCCAGACTGTACGAGCAGTACTTC
-	TRBJ2-2	-	TRBV7-7	CASSLLRSTGELFF	TGTGCCAGCAGCTTACTTCGGTCCACCGGGGAGCTGTTTTTT
-	TRBJ1-5	-	TRBV30	CAWSVKGGGNQPQHF	TGTGCCTGGAGTGTAAAGGGAGGAGGCAATCAGCCCCAGCATTTT
TRBD1	TRBJ2-1	-	TRBV27	CASRQRDRDEQFF	TGTGCCAGCAGACAAAGGGACAGGGATGAGCAGTTCTTC
TRBD2	TRBJ2-7	-	TRBV11-2	CASSSGLAGLSYEQYF	TGTGCCAGCAGCTCCGGACTAGCGGGCCTCTCCTACGAGCAGTACTTC
TRBD1	TRBJ1-6	-	TRBV28	CASSLDDAVTGPSGTHF	TGTGCCAGCAGTTTAGACGACGCAGTGACAGGGCCTTCAGGAACCCACTTT
-	TRBJ1-2	-	TRBV2	CASSEFLSNYGYTF	TGTGCCAGCAGTGAATTCCTATCTAACTATGGCTACACCTTC
-	TRBJ2-4	-	TRBV4-1	CASSPRGREKAKNIQYF	TGCGCCAGCAGCCCGCGGGGACGAGAAAAAGCCAAAAACATTCAGTACTTC
-	TRBJ2-5	-	TRBV3-1/TRBV3-2	CASSQVVGQETQYF	TGTGCCAGCAGCCAAGTAGTAGGACAGGAGACCCAGTACTTC
-	TRBJ1-4	-	TRBV6-5	CASSWSGANEKLFF	TGTGCCAGCAGTTGGTCAGGGGCTAATGAAAAACTGTTTTTT